This TCR beta chain was documented in a study of human versus mouse CDR3 diversity and MHC coevolution. General study points: The lowest clonal inequality scores came from most of the three human donors. By iCHAO1, human TCR beta clonotypes numbered roughly 1.6 million, the most. On average, humans showed more CDR3 deletions and insertions than mice.

Note on this clone: Its cognate antigen is unknown.

Sequencing was performed with immunoSEQ multiplex PCR; in TCRdb, only in-frame clones are kept and a portion is missing. The data contain about 81,000 clones, just over 90% of them singletons. Sorting isolated naive CD4 T cells lacking CD45RO and expressing CD62L. This receptor was obtained from a person between 25 and 70 years old in good health. The sequenced sample consisted of naive CD4+ T cells from blood. Indicated subset: CD45RO-negative CD62L-positive naive CD4 T cells.

The CDR3 DNA is TGTGCCAGCTCACCTTCCGGGACTAGCGGCTTCTACGAGCAGTACTTC. This gives the protein CASSPSGTSGFYEQYF. The gene calls are TRBV18 and TRBJ2-7; TRBD2 agrees at 11 bases. Germline CDR1 reads KGHSH; CDR2 reads LQKENI. After removal of 3 bases from V and 3 bases from J, the junction contained 7 bases not matched to a gene. CDR3 length: 16 residues.